The following is a TCR beta chain sequence with its context. Its antigen specificity is not known. Per-base quality was not reported, and no clone a single base away is much larger than it. This sample is drawn from a study of technical replicates of blood from a handful of donors (TCRdb year 2017). Libraries came from the immunoSEQ multiplex PCR assay. Held by TCRdb, this immuneACCESS table contains in-frame sequences only and omits some clones. Under half of the omission traces to an unresolved V gene where checked; the cause of the rest is unknown. Recorded for this sample are some 100,000 clones; just over 95% of them occurred a single time. The ten largest clones add up to roughly 0.21% of the sample. Spanning cysteine to phenylalanine, the CDR3 consists of 16 amino acids. Only the CDR3 region is kept as DNA, spanning 48 bases read in frame from base 1. From V the trimming removes 1 base and from J it removes 1 base, while the gene matches leave 2 bases of the junction unaccounted for. The germline V gene yields SGHAT for CDR1 and FQNNGV for CDR2.

The receptor comes from a human donor in good health. The rearranged segments are TRBV11-2 and TRBJ2-3; 10 bases in the middle match TRBD1. Sequencing was done on a sample of T cells isolated from PBMCs. The CDR3 protein: CASSLGGTGGTDTQYF. The bases are TGTGCCAGCAGCTTAGGAGGGACAGGGGGCACAGATACGCAGTATTTT.